Detailed here is one TCR beta chain. This record comes from a study of blood T cell repertoires in COVID-19. V dropped 4 bases and J dropped 4; count of bases not matched to a gene: 7. CDR3 length: 15 amino acids. Per the germline V gene, CDR1 is SGHRS and CDR2 is YFSETQ. The authors' processing: The authors estimated nucleated cell counts from reference gene primer amplification. TCRdb's table, derived via immunoSEQ multiplex PCR, lists solely in-frame clones and lacks some. That table furnishes V, J and clone size, whereas the DNA furnished D and trimming. The sample holds around 130,000 clones, 60% to 85% seen once.

Material: peripheral blood. The rearrangement links TRBV5-1 to TRBJ1-2; 10 bases align to TRBD1. The clonotype originates from a man aged 80 or over with acute or convalescent COVID-19. The CDR3 loop reads CASSPDRGHIYGYTF. In DNA form, the CDR3 reads TGCGCCAGCAGCCCCGACAGGGGGCATATCTATGGCTACACCTTC.